This TCR beta chain was captured by sequencing in a study of tumor-infiltrating lymphocytes in primary liver carcinoma. Overall study findings and caveats: Tumors significantly exceeded blood in top-250-clone fraction (p = 0.039). No more than about 8-24% of top clones could be seen in all five tumor regions.

The template, about 550 ng total RNA, yielded TCR beta cDNA made with a constant-region primer. Each TCR beta library was derived from three nested multiplex PCR rounds that employed slightly modified ARM-PCR. The first two PCR rounds used TRBV1-TRBV30 forward primers with a C-beta reverse primer, 10 cycles each. TCRdb fed the multiplex PCR reads into MiXCR, producing one record per CDR3 protein. There are 50,000 to 70,000 distinct CDR3 sequences in the sample; just over 70% occur only once, and just over 55% lies in the top ten. In the case of this clonotype: Its antigen is unidentified. Relative to the germline gene, one junction end is altered; a read error may explain this.

Each 20-30 mg portion of unsorted bulk tissue served as the source for co-extraction of RNA and DNA. Germline lookup yields CDR1 LGHNA and CDR2 YSLEER. This CDR3 region has 15 residues. The chain is built from TRBV4-3 and TRBJ2-3; 9 bases map to TRBD1. The specimen was liver tumor tissue from sampling region 2. The subset is: tumor region T2, inferior pole. This clonotype originated in a man aged 35 to 55 with primary liver carcinoma and hepatitis B virus infection. CDR3 residues: CVSSRRQGGTDTQYF. The CDR3, as DNA: TGCGTCAGCAGCCGCCGACAGGGGGGGACAGATACGCAGTACTTT.